The present TCR beta chain was sequenced within a study of blood T cell repertoires in COVID-19 (dated by TCRdb to the early 2020s). About the study as a whole: Samples covering the acute and convalescent phases of COVID-19 were provided by collaborators in the United States, Italy and Spain. The samples were drawn from two sources: the first 160 participants of the ongoing ImmuneRACE study, and 1,000 to 1,500 subjects contributed by 6 global collaborators. Where available, HLA class I and class II types were obtained from metadata supplied by the sample provider rather than from assay-based typing. Deeply sampled blood TCRbeta repertoires from subjects exposed to, actively infected with, or recovered from COVID-19 were included in the dataset. The material from the prospective study consisted of cDNA or gDNA derived from T cells, B-cell-depleted T cells, or PBMCs. The repertoires were made available in a free public database intended to serve as a resource for research on the immune response to SARS-CoV-2. A de-identified subject ID, COVID-19 status, age in years and sex were almost always included in the sample metadata. Results the study describes overall, beyond this receptor: How much clinical and demographic metadata was included differed by source and by participant, and the metadata was provided uncurated.

V is cut by 10 bases and J by 8 bases, and the space between the germline ends is 17 bases. From the germline V gene, CDR1 is MDHEN and CDR2 is SYDVKM. Taken from cysteine to phenylalanine, the CDR3 has 12 residues. CDR3 DNA is the only sequence kept; it has 36 bases, read in frame from the first base. TCRbeta CDR3 regions were amplified from genomic DNA using the immunoSEQ Assay, a bias-controlled multiplex PCR. Concerning the study's data processing: Within the assay, amplification of reference gene primers was used to estimate how many nucleated cells each sample contained. To quantify the absolute abundance of each unique TCRbeta CDR3 rearrangement, sequence reads were collapsed and filtered. For each sample, productive Simpson clonality was calculated as the square root of Simpson's diversity index across productive rearrangements. TCRdb obtained this table from immuneACCESS and retained in-frame rearrangements with V and J assigned. These tables miss some clones; where compared with another copy, unresolved V genes account for less than half of the shortfall, and the remainder is unexplained. From that table come the V and J calls and clone size; the DNA was used to work out D and trimming. Counted in this sample were 250,000 or so clones; about 89% of them appeared once. The ten largest clones represent approximately 8.2% of the sample.

A word on this clone: Which antigen it targets is not known. The sample holds no much larger clone one base away, and base qualities are not on file.

Collaborating institutions collected whole blood in K2EDTA tubes following their own protocols. For TCRbeta analysis, collaborators shipped samples as frozen whole blood, isolated PBMCs, or DNA extracted from either of those sample types. In this chain, TRBV28 is recombined with TRBJ1-2; perhaps TRBD1 is the D gene, with 6 bases matching. Sequenced material: peripheral blood. The source is a man in his forties with active or convalescent COVID-19. At the DNA level, the sequence is TGTGCCACCGAGCCACAGGGAGAAGGCTACACCTTC. Its translation reads: CATEPQGEGYTF.